This T cell receptor (beta chain) was documented in a study of blood T cell repertoires in COVID-19. About the study: Spain, Italy and the United States supplied samples that represented acute and convalescent COVID-19. Sources were T cells, B-cell-depleted T cells, or PBMCs; the material itself was cDNA or gDNA.

As originally analysed: Amplified reference gene primers provided the basis for estimating nucleated cell counts. The protocol was immunoSEQ multiplex PCR, while the TCRdb copy is restricted to in-frame clones and leaves out a portion. V and J calls and clone size are those listed in that table; D and trimming were worked out from the DNA. The sample contains some 200,000 clones, around 87% of which appear only once. The CDR3 length is 15 residues. The germline V and J ends were trimmed by 4 bases and 4 bases, with 12 bases remaining between them. Germline V gene lookup returns CDR1 SGDLS and CDR2 YYNGEE.

The receptor comes from a man between 18 and 35 years old with active or convalescent COVID-19. V is TRBV9 and J is TRBJ2-6, with D perhaps matching TRBD2 (6 bases). Sequenced sample: peripheral blood. This CDR3 reads CASSSRGTGANVLTF. The CDR3 coding sequence is TGTGCCAGCAGCTCCCGGGGGACCGGGGCCAACGTCCTGACTTTC.